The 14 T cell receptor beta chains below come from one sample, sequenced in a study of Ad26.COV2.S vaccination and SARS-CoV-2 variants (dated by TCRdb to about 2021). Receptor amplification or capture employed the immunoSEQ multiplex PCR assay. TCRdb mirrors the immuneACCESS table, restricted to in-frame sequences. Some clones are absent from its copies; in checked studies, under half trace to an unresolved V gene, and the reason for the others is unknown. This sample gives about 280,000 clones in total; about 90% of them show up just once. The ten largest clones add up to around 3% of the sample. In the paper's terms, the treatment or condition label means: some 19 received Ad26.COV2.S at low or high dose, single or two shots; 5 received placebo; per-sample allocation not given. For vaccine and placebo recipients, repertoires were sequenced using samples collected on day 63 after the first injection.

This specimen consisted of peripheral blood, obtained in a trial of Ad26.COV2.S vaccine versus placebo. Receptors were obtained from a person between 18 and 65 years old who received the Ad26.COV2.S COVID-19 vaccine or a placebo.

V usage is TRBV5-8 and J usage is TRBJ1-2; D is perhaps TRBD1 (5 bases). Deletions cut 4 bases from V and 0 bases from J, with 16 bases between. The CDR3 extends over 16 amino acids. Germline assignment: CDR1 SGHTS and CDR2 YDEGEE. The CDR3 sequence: CASSLYPMTANYGYTF. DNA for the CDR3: TGTGCCAGCAGCCTCTATCCTATGACAGCTAACTATGGCTACACCTTC.

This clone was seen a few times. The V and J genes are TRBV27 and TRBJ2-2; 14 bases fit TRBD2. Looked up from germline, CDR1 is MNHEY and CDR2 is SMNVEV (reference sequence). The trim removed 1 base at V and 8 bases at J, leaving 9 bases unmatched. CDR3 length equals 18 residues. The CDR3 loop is CASSLYTTSGGASGELFF. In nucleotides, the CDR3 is TGTGCCAGCAGTTTATATACGACTAGCGGGGGGGCCTCAGGGGAGCTGTTTTTT.

The DNA of the CDR3 is TGTGCCATCAGTGAGTCGGATGGGGCCTACGAGCAGTACTTC. Its protein product is CAISESDGAYEQYF. The chain joins TRBV10-3 to TRBJ2-7, with no clear D. Germline-derived CDR1 and CDR2 are ENHRY and SYGVKD. The V end was cut by 0 bases, the J end by 2 bases, with 8 bases between. The CDR3 runs 14 residues.

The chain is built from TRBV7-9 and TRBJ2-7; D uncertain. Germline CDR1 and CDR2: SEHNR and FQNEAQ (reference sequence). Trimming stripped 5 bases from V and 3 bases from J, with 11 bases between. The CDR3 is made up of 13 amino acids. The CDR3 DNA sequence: TGTGCCAGCAGCCCCCGGGTAGTCTACGAGCAGTACTTC. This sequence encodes CASSPRVVYEQYF.

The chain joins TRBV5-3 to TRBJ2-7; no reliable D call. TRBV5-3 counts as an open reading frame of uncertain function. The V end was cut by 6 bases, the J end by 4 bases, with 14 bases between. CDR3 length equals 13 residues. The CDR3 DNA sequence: TGTGCCAGAACCCAAGGGTCACTTTACGAGCAGTACTTC. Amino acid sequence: CARTQGSLYEQYF.

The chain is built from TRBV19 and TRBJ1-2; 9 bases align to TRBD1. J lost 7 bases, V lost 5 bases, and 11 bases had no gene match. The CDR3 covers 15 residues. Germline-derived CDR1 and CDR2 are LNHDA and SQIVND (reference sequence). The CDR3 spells CASSPRQGEGLGYTF. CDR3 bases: TGTGCCAGTAGTCCCCGACAGGGGGAGGGCCTTGGCTACACCTTC.

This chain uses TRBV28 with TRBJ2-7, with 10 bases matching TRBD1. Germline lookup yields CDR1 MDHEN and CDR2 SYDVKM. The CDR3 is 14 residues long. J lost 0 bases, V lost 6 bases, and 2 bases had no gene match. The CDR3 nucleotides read TGTGCCAGCAGGGGACAGGGGAGCTCCTACGAGCAGTACTTC. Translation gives CASRGQGSSYEQYF.

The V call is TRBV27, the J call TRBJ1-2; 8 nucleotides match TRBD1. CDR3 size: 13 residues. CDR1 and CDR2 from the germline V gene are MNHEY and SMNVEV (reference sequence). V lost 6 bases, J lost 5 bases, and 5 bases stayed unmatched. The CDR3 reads CASRLTGGYGYTF. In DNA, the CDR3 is TGTGCCAGCAGGCTTACAGGGGGTTATGGCTACACCTTC.

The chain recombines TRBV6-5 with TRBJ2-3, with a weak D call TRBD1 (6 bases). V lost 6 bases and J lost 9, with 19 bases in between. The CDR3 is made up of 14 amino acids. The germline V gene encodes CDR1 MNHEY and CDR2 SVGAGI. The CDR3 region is CASSAGDTSSTQYF. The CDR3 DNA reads TGTGCCAGCAGCGCAGGGGACACCAGTTCGACGCAGTATTTT.

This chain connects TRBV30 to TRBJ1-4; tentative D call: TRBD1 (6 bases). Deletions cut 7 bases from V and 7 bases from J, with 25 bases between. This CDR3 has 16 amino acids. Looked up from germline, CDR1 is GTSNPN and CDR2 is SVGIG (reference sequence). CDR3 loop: CASGGGVLTGPEKLFF. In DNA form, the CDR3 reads TGTGCCTCCGGGGGGGGAGTCCTGACAGGTCCTGAAAAACTGTTTTTT.

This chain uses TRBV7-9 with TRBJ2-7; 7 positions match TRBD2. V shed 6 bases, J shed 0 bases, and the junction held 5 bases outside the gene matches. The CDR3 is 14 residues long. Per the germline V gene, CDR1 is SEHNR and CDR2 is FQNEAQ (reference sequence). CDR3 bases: TGTGCCAGCAGACCTAGCGGATTCTCCTACGAGCAGTACTTC. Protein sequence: CASRPSGFSYEQYF.

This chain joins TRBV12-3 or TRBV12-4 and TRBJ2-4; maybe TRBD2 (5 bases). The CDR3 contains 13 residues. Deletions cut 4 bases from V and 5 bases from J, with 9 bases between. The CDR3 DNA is TGTGCCAGCAGTTCCTGGGGAGAAAACATTCAGTACTTC. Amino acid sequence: CASSSWGENIQYF.

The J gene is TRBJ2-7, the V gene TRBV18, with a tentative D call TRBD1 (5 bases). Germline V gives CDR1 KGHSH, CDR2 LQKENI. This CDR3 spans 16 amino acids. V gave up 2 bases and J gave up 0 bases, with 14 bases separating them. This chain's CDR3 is CASSPFDGQGSYEQYF. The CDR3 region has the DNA TGTGCCAGCTCACCATTCGACGGTCAGGGCTCCTACGAGCAGTACTTC.

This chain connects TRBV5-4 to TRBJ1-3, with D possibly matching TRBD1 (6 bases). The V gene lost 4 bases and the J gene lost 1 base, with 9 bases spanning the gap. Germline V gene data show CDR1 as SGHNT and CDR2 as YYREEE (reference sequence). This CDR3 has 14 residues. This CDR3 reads CASSQDSSGNTIYF. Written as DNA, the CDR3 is TGTGCCAGCAGCCAGGACAGTTCTGGAAACACCATATATTTT.